What follows is one TCR beta chain and its context. This clonotype has just a few counts. Its recognized antigen is unknown. No base quality information exists; no much larger clone differs at one position. The CDR3 goes from the cysteine to the phenylalanine over 15 residues. CDR3 DNA only is kept here, 45 bases in frame from base 1. V gives up 2 bases and J gives up 4 bases, and the segment between their germline ends measures 15 bases. In the paper's terms, the treatment or condition label means: live attenuated yellow fever vaccine strain. At each blood-draw timepoint, two biological replicates of bulk PBMCs were collected. PBMCs were isolated from peripheral blood using a standard Ficoll-Paque protocol. TriZol was used to extract RNA from bulk PBMCs, from CD4 and CD8 fractions, and from dextramer-positive and dextramer-negative fractions. This specimen belongs to a study of T cells after yellow fever vaccination (dated by TCRdb to between 2017 and 2020). Describing the broader study: Libraries from fractions with low cell numbers were prepared with the SMART-Seq v4 Ultra Low Input RNA kit. To follow T-cell clones before and after primary and booster YFV17D yellow fever vaccination, bulk TCR alpha and beta repertoires were sequenced over time. Two healthy male donors, one aged 18 to 29 and one aged 30 to 39 years, were included in the cohort. Bulk PBMC replicates and cell subsets were isolated from blood drawn at multiple timepoints before and after both primary and secondary immunization. Broad study findings and their caveats: After the booster, most clones that had expanded after primary vaccination were detected again (nearly 97% of CD4 and under 90% of CD8), suggesting broad maintenance of memory. Because the study included only a couple of donors, the extent to which the findings can be generalized is limited. Compared with the primary T-cell response, the secondary T-cell response was weaker but faster, peaking on day 5 rather than day 15. Computational filtering was required because FACS-sorted repertoires could contain abundant contaminating clonotypes from the bulk population. A small fraction of clonotypes showed up in both the CD4 and CD8 compartments, probably as a result of convergent recombination.

The instrument given in TCRdb is Illumina NovaSeq 6000. TCR cDNA was synthesized by 5'RACE template switching, through which a universal primer site and unique molecular identifiers were introduced. Priming of cDNA synthesis was performed from both the TCR alpha and TCR beta constant segments. Library amplification involved two PCR steps, and the second step added sample barcodes and sequencing adapters. Sequencing of libraries was performed on Illumina HiSeq 2500 (2x100 bp) or NovaSeq (2x150 bp). Under the source paper's analysis protocol: MIGEC handled demultiplexing of reads and collapsing into UMI consensus sequences, while MiXCR performed V(D)J alignment. Clonotypes responding to the vaccine were identified with edgeR on replicate PBMC samples, with the criteria of FDR below 0.01 and a log2 fold change above 5 up to day 15. Bulk clonotypes were assigned CD4 or CD8 identity according to which sequenced CD4 or CD8 repertoire held them at higher abundance. TCRdb reprocessing: public reads trimmed at Q25 with fastp, clones called with MiXCR, in-frame beta chains kept. All rows with the same CDR3 protein become a single entry with the most common DNA and genes. The V and J calls follow TCRdb's processing rather than the paper's. The sample table records 350,000 to 450,000 distinct CDR3 sequences; roughly a sixth of these occur just once. 15% to 20% of the sample belongs to the ten largest clones.

The chain uses TRBV12-3 or TRBV12-4 and TRBJ2-7; a tentative D call is TRBD1 (5 bases match). The material was PBMCs, obtained before the yellow fever booster vaccination. The sequence came from a man aged 18 to 35 who received the YFV17D yellow fever vaccine. The DNA sequence is given as TGTGCCAGCAGTTTACCAACCCAGGGATGGTACGAGCAGTACTTC. Protein translation: CASSLPTQGWYEQYF.